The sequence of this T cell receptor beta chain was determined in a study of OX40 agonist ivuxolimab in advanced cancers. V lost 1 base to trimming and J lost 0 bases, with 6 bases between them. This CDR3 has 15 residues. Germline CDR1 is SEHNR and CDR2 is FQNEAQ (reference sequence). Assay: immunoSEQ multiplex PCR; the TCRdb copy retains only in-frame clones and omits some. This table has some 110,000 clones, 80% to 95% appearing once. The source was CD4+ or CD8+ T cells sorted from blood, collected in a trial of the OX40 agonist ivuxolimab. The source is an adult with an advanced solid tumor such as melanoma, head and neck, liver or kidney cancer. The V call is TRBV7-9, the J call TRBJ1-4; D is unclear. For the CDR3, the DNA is TGTGCCAGCAGCTTAGACGGGCCAACTAATGAAAAACTGTTTTTT. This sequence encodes CASSLDGPTNEKLFF.